The 19 T cell receptor beta chains reported below all come from one sample, sequenced in a study of PD-1 blockade in classical Hodgkin lymphoma. All patients relapsed after autologous stem cell transplantation, and brentuximab vedotin exposure varied. Assay used: immunoSEQ multiplex PCR; TCRdb lists only in-frame clones, some missing. This sample carries just under 30,000 clones, about three quarters of them seen once, and the ten largest clones take roughly 4%. The source was peripheral blood mononuclear cells (PBMCs), collected before the second cycle of nivolumab. These receptors originate from a human donor with classical Hodgkin lymphoma.

This chain links TRBV19 with TRBJ2-6; 9 nucleotides line up with TRBD1. CDR1 is LNHDA and CDR2 is SQIVND in the germline V gene (reference sequence). V lost 4 bases and J lost 0; bases outside the gene matches: 7. The CDR3 length is 18 residues. Written as DNA, the CDR3 is TGTGCCAGTAGTACCACGGGACAGGGTTACTCTGGGGCCAACGTCCTGACTTTC. This encodes CASSTTGQGYSGANVLTF.

This clone was seen more than once but under ten times. The gene calls are TRBV27 and TRBJ1-5, with 7 nucleotides matching TRBD1. V gave up 6 bases and J gave up 1 base; unmatched junction bases: 9. The CDR3 sequence is 16 residues long. CDR1 and CDR2 (germline): MNHEY, SMNVEV (reference sequence). CDR3 residues: CASRTVGGMSNQPQHF. The CDR3 DNA reads as TGTGCCAGCAGGACCGTAGGGGGCATGAGCAATCAGCCCCAGCATTTT.

The table lists this clone with a few counts. The genes are TRBV18 and TRBJ1-2, with no clear D. The CDR3 spans 14 residues. Germline CDR1 reads KGHSH; CDR2 reads LQKENI. Deletions cut 6 bases from V and 1 base from J, with 12 bases between. In nucleotides, the CDR3 is TGTGCCAGCTCCCCTAACAGCAATAACTATGGCTACACCTTC. Protein sequence: CASSPNSNNYGYTF.

J is TRBJ2-1 and V is TRBV6-5, with 9 bases fitting TRBD1. V was pared by 5 bases and J by 4 bases, with 6 bases of the junction left unmatched. Germline CDR1 and CDR2: MNHEY and SVGAGI. There are 15 residues in the CDR3. The CDR3 DNA sequence: TGTGCCAGCAGTACCACAGGGGGCGCTTACAATGAGCAGTTCTTC. Amino acid sequence: CASSTTGGAYNEQFF.

The gene calls are TRBV7-2 and TRBJ1-5, with TRBD1 matching over 8 bases. Germline V CDR1 and CDR2: SGHTA, FQGNSA. Trimming took 4 bases from V and 3 from J; bases not matched to a gene: 5. The CDR3 consists of 15 residues. The CDR3 spells CASSSRQGPNQPQHF. CDR3 nucleotides: TGTGCCAGCAGCTCCAGACAGGGGCCCAATCAGCCCCAGCATTTT. The whole variable domain, filled in from reference TRBV7-2 and TRBJ1-5, reads GAGVSQSPSNKVTEKGKDVELRCDPISGHTALYWYRQSLGQGLEFLIYFQGNSAPDKSGLPSDRFSAERTGGSVSTLTIQRTQQEDSAVYLCASSSRQGPNQPQHFGDGTRLSIL.

This sequence joins TRBV6-6 and TRBJ1-1; TRBD1 is a possible D gene (5 bases). Between the trimmed V and J ends, which lost 2 bases and 1 base, there was a span of 11 bases. The CDR3 extends over 15 amino acids. Germline loops: CDR1 MNHNY, CDR2 SVGAGI (reference sequence). The DNA of the CDR3 is TGTGCCAGCAGTTACGGGGCAGAAAAGAACACTGAAGCTTTCTTT. Amino acid sequence: CASSYGAEKNTEAFF.

The rearrangement joins TRBV5-1 to TRBJ2-3; tentative D call: TRBD2 (5 bases). This CDR3 region has 14 residues. Germline CDR1 SGHRS, CDR2 YFSETQ. V was trimmed by 3 bases and J by 2 bases, leaving 10 bases between them. In DNA, the CDR3 is TGCGCCAGCAGCTCGAGGGCTCTCACAGATACGCAGTATTTT. This sequence encodes CASSSRALTDTQYF.

In its sample, this clone was seen once. V usage is TRBV5-4 and J usage is TRBJ2-7; D is perhaps TRBD1 (6 bases). The CDR3 runs 13 residues. The ends were cut back, 1 base at V and 5 bases at J, with 10 bases in the middle. Per the germline V gene, CDR1 is SGHNT and CDR2 is YYREEE (reference sequence). The CDR3 loop reads CASSLTGKDEQYF. CDR3 in DNA: TGTGCCAGCAGCTTGACAGGGAAGGACGAGCAGTACTTC.

Concerning this clone itself: Additional DNA sequences in this sample encode the identical CDR3. The genes are TRBV28 and TRBJ1-4; possibly TRBD1 for D (5 bases). In germline, CDR1 is MDHEN, CDR2 SYDVKM. V lost 3 bases and J lost 5, with 10 bases in between. The CDR3 is 14 amino acids. CDR3 in amino acids: CASSLGPLNEKLFF. The CDR3 DNA reads TGTGCCAGCAGTTTGGGGCCCCTGAATGAAAAACTGTTTTTT.

The gene calls are TRBV5-1 and TRBJ2-5, with D possibly matching TRBD1 (5 bases). Germline CDR1 SGHRS, CDR2 YFSETQ. The V end lost 0 bases, the J end lost 2 bases, and 11 bases lay between the germline ends. There are 15 residues in the CDR3. This CDR3 reads CASSLGRGQQETQYF. CDR3 sequence (DNA): TGCGCCAGCAGCTTGGGTAGGGGCCAACAAGAGACCCAGTACTTC.

The table lists this clone with a few counts. The V and J genes are TRBV19 and TRBJ2-7; 8 bases fit TRBD1. CDR1 is LNHDA and CDR2 is SQIVND in the germline V gene (reference sequence). Germline trimming cut 3 bases from V and 6 bases from J; bases unmatched to any gene: 4. CDR3 length: 13 residues. The CDR3 DNA reads as TGTGCCAGTAGTATCGGACAGGGCCTCGAGCAGTACTTC. It specifies CASSIGQGLEQYF. Drawing the rest from reference TRBV19 and TRBJ2-7, the complete variable domain is DGGITQSPKYLFRKEGQNVTLSCEQNLNHDAMYWYRQDPGQGLRLIYYSQIVNDFQKGDIAEGYSVSREKKESFPLTVTSAQKNPTAFYLCASSIGQGLEQYFGPGTRLTVT.

The chain carries TRBV6-5 and TRBJ2-1, with TRBD2 matching 15 bases. CDR1 and CDR2 from the germline V gene are MNHEY and SVGAGI. With V trimmed by 8 bases and J by 9 bases, 5 bases remained unmatched. The length of the CDR3 is 14 residues. The DNA of the CDR3 is TGTGCCAGCCGAGGACTAGCGGGGGGGCTTGAGCAGTTCTTC. Its protein product is CASRGLAGGLEQFF.

This chain links TRBV30 with TRBJ1-1; D is unclear. The CDR3 is 15 residues long. Per germline, CDR1 GTSNPN and CDR2 SVGIG (reference sequence). V lost 0 bases and J 4 bases, leaving 15 bases between the germline ends. The CDR3 nucleotides read TGTGCCTGGAGTGTAATAACCCCCCCTGGCACTGAAGCTTTCTTT. Translation: CAWSVITPPGTEAFF.

The V gene is TRBV6-5, the J gene TRBJ1-2; the D gene is possibly TRBD1 (6 bases). Trimming stripped 7 bases from V and 10 bases from J, with 22 bases between. CDR3 length: 14 residues. Germline lookup yields CDR1 MNHEY and CDR2 SVGAGI. CDR3 in amino acids: CASTPVTGLEDYTF. The CDR3 DNA reads as TGTGCCAGCACTCCAGTTACAGGGTTGGAAGACTACACCTTC.

J is TRBJ2-3 and V is TRBV7-9; 9 positions match TRBD2. The CDR3 totals 14 residues. Trimming cost V 5 bases and J 4 bases; bases outside gene matches: 4. Looked up from germline, CDR1 is SEHNR and CDR2 is FQNEAQ (reference sequence). CDR3 protein: CASSPRGGSDTQYF. Written as DNA, the CDR3 is TGTGCCAGCAGCCCGCGGGGGGGGTCAGATACGCAGTATTTT.

This chain connects TRBV6-4 to TRBJ2-2; 8 positions match TRBD1. Trimming at V came to 0 bases and at J to 5 bases, leaving 8 bases not matched to a gene. Germline CDR1 MRHNA, CDR2 SNTAGT. The CDR3 has 17 amino acids. The CDR3 sequence: CASSDSYRGTPTGELFF. The CDR3 DNA follows: TGTGCCAGCAGTGACTCGTACAGGGGGACTCCGACCGGGGAGCTGTTTTTT.

The chain combines TRBV6-5 with TRBJ2-7; D is ambiguous. Germline CDR1 reads MNHEY; CDR2 reads SVGAGI. The CDR3 extends over 11 amino acids. V was shortened by 6 bases and J by 6 bases, with 9 bases between the two germline ends. The chain's CDR3 is CASSYLGEQYF. DNA of the CDR3: TGTGCCAGCAGCTACCTCGGCGAGCAGTACTTC.

This rearrangement joins TRBV9 to TRBJ2-5; D unresolved. The V end was cut by 0 bases, the J end by 7 bases, with 13 bases between. The CDR3 covers 14 residues. Germline V gene sequence: CDR1 SGDLS, CDR2 YYNGEE. The CDR3 nucleotides are TGTGCCAGCAGCGTAGGAGATTCCAGAGGGACCCAGTACTTC. Protein product: CASSVGDSRGTQYF. Full variable domain (remainder filled in from reference TRBV9 and TRBJ2-5): DSGVTQTPKHLITATGQRVTLRCSPRSGDLSVYWYQQSLDQGLQFLIQYYNGEERAKGNILERFSAQQFPDLHSELNLSSLELGDSALYFCASSVGDSRGTQYFGPGTRLLVL.

This rearrangement joins TRBV2 to TRBJ2-3; 10 bases fit TRBD2. The CDR3 contains 17 residues. V trimming: 3 bases; J trimming: 2 bases; junction bases outside the gene matches: 8. Germline values: CDR1 SNHLY, CDR2 FYNNEI. The CDR3 sequence is CASSDGASGGVTDTQYF. CDR3 nucleotides: TGTGCCAGCAGTGATGGGGCTAGCGGGGGTGTCACAGATACGCAGTATTTT. Complete variable domain (other parts from reference TRBV2 and TRBJ2-3): EPEVTQTPSHQVTQMGQEVILRCVPISNHLYFYWYRQILGQKVEFLVSFYNNEISEKSEIFDDQFSVERPDGSNFTLKIRSTKLEDSAMYFCASSDGASGGVTDTQYFGPGTRLTVL.